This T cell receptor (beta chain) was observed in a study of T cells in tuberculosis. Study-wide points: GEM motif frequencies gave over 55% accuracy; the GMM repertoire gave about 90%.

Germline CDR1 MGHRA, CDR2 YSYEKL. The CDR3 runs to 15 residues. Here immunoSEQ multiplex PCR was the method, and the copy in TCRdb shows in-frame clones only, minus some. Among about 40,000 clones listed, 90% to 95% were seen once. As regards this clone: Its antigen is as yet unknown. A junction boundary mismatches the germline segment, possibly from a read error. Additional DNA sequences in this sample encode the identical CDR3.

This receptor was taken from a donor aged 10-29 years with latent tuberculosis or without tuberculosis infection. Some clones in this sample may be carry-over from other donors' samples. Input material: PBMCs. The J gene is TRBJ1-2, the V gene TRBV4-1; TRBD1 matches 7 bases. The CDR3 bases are TGTGCCAGCAGCCAAGATGAGGGGGCAGCCTATGGCTACACCTTC. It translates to CASSQDEGAAYGYTF.